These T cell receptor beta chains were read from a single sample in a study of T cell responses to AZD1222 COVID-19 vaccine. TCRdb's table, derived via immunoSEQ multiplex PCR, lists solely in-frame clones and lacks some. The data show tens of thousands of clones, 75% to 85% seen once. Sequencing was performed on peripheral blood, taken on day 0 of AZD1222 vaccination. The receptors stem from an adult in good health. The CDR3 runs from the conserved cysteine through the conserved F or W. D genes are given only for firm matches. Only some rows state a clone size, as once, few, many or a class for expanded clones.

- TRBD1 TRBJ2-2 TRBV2 CASSEWTGGATGELFF TGTGCCAGCAGTGAATGGACAGGGGGGGCCACCGGGGAGCTGTTTTTT
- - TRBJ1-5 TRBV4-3 CASSQDLDYSNQPQHF TGCGCCAGCAGCCAAGATTTGGATTATAGCAATCAGCCCCAGCATTTT
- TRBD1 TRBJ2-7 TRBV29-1 CSVQQGAYEQYF TGCAGCGTGCAACAGGGGGCCTACGAGCAGTACTTC
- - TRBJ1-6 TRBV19 CASSIRWDRNSPLHF TGTGCCAGTAGTATTAGGTGGGATCGGAATTCACCCCTCCACTTT
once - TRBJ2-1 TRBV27 CASSQSHGGVMGDEQFF TGTGCCAGCAGTCAATCTCACGGGGGCGTCATGGGAGATGAGCAGTTCTTC
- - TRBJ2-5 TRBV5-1 CASRLGGEGGETQYF TGCGCCAGCAGGCTCGGAGGTGAGGGTGGGGAGACCCAGTACTTC
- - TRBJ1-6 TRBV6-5 CASSYQQDSSNSPLHF TGTGCCAGCAGTTACCAACAGGATTCCTCTAATTCACCCCTCCACTTT
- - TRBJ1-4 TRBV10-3 CAISGGEKLFF TGTGCCATCAGTGGGGGTGAAAAACTGTTTTTT
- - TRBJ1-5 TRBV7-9 CASSARTAGGNQPQHF TGTGCCAGCAGCGCTCGGACAGCCGGGGGCAATCAGCCCCAGCATTTT
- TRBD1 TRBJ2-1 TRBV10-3 CAIGDRGFNEQFF TGTGCCATCGGCGACAGGGGATTCAATGAGCAGTTCTTC
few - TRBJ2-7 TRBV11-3 CASTQDYSYEQYF TGTGCCAGCACCCAGGACTACTCCTACGAGCAGTACTTC
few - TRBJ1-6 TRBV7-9 CASSLEGDSPLHF TGTGCCAGCAGCTTAGAGGGGGATTCACCCCTCCACTTT
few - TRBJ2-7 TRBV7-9 CASSLTAYEQYF TGTGCCAGCAGCTTAACAGCCTACGAGCAGTACTTC
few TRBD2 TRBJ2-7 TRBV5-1 CASSLTGTSAIYEQYF TGCGCCAGCAGCCTAACCGGGACTAGCGCTATCTACGAGCAGTACTTC
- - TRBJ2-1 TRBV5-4 CASSLFGNEQFF TGTGCCAGCAGCTTGTTCGGGAATGAGCAGTTCTTC
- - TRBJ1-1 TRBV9 CASSVGGYTEAFF TGTGCCAGCAGCGTAGGGGGGTACACTGAAGCTTTCTTT
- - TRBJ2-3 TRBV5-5 CASSPTGPQTDTQYF TGTGCCAGCAGCCCGACAGGACCCCAAACAGATACGCAGTATTTT